Given below is one TCR beta chain in context. Trimming stripped 4 bases from V and 6 bases from J, with 9 bases between. The V gene's germline CDR1 is SQVTM and CDR2 ANQGSEA. This CDR3 is built from 12 residues. Blood CD8+ and CD4+ T cells underwent high-throughput TCR beta sequencing. Controls matched for sex and age were healthy donors. FACS was used to enrich TEMRA cells, whereas the CD8+ and CD4+ T cells were obtained by negative isolation. The record originates from a study of CD8 T cells in Susac syndrome. RNA totalling roughly 0.45 to 1 ug underwent reverse transcription with random hexamers. Amplification of TCR beta CDR3 spanned 54 Vbeta and 13 Jbeta via immunoSEQ multiplex PCR. TCRdb itself ran the immunoSEQ multiplex PCR reads through MiXCR, one entry per CDR3 protein. The top ten clones hold roughly 0.3% of a sample with more than 75,000 distinct CDR3 sequences, 90% to 95% of them seen once.

The V and J genes are TRBV29-1 and TRBJ2-2; D not resolved. Source material: CD8+ T cells from PBMCs. The sequence was obtained from a human donor in good health. The CDR3 nucleotides read TGCAGCGTTGTAGAATACCCCGGGGAGCTGTTTTTT. This translates into CSVVEYPGELFF.